The 27 T cell receptor beta chains listed next were all sequenced from one sample in a study of blood T cell repertoires in COVID-19. Assay used: immunoSEQ multiplex PCR; TCRdb lists only in-frame clones, some missing. The sample has over 100,000 clones; roughly 86% are singletons. The specimen was peripheral blood. Receptors were obtained from a woman in her 70s with COVID-19, enrolled during active disease.

This clone was observed a single time. The CDR3 nucleotides are TGTGCCAGCAGTTCTTTAACCGCCCAGGCCTACAATGAGCAGTTCTTC. Its translation is CASSSLTAQAYNEQFF. The rearrangement links TRBV28 to TRBJ2-1; D is unresolved. The CDR3 contains 16 residues. Germline CDR1 MDHEN, CDR2 SYDVKM. V was cut by 4 bases and J by 2 bases, with 15 bases left in between.

This clone was recorded a few times. The chain joins TRBV28 to TRBJ2-2; 8 bases are shared with TRBD1. The V segment lost 6 bases and the J segment 1 base; nucleotides outside the gene matches: 7. Germline CDR1 and CDR2: MDHEN and SYDVKM. The CDR3 length is 16 residues. CDR3 sequence (DNA): TGTGCCAGCAGGGCCGGGGACAGGCGGAACACCGGGGAGCTGTTTTTT. Amino acid sequence: CASRAGDRRNTGELFF.

The chain combines TRBV5-1 with TRBJ1-2, with a weak D call TRBD1 (6 bases). Germline loops: CDR1 SGHRS, CDR2 YFSETQ. Trimming took 0 bases from V and 3 from J, leaving 18 bases between them. The CDR3 loop spans 17 amino acids. The CDR3 coding sequence is TGCGCCAGCAGCTTGGACGGTAGGGGGTTTGGAGACTATGGCTACACCTTC. Amino acids: CASSLDGRGFGDYGYTF. The complete variable domain, with remaining parts taken from reference TRBV5-1 and TRBJ1-2, reads KAGVTQTPRYLIKTRGQQVTLSCSPISGHRSVSWYQQTPGQGLQFLFEYFSETQRNKGNFPGRFSGRQFSNSRSEMNVSTLELGDSALYLCASSLDGRGFGDYGYTFGSGTRLTVV.

The chain couples TRBV5-1 to TRBJ1-4, with TRBD1 matching over 10 bases. The CDR3 totals 14 residues. CDR1 and CDR2 from the germline V gene are SGHRS and YFSETQ. Germline trimming cut 4 bases from V and 7 bases from J; bases unmatched to any gene: 4. The CDR3 sequence: CASSTGQGTEKLFF. In DNA form, the CDR3 reads TGCGCCAGCAGCACGGGACAGGGGACTGAAAAACTGTTTTTT.

This sequence joins TRBV30 and TRBJ1-2, with 7 bases that match TRBD1. Germline CDR1 reads GTSNPN; CDR2 reads SVGIG (reference sequence). The CDR3 has 14 residues. The ends lost 2 bases at V and 6 bases at J; junction bases unmatched: 9. CDR3 DNA: TGTGCCTGGAGTTGGACAGGAACAAAAGATGGCTACACCTTC. This sequence encodes CAWSWTGTKDGYTF.

The chain carries TRBV5-1 and TRBJ2-1; 11 positions match TRBD2. Germline-derived CDR1 and CDR2 are SGHRS and YFSETQ. Trimming took 3 bases from V and 6 from J; bases not matched to a gene: 5. The CDR3 is 15 residues long. The CDR3 sequence is CASSYLAGGANEQFF. CDR3 DNA: TGCGCCAGCAGCTATCTAGCGGGGGGAGCCAATGAGCAGTTCTTC.

The chain combines TRBV5-1 with TRBJ2-2; the match to TRBD2 covers 7 bases. Per germline, CDR1 SGHRS and CDR2 YFSETQ. Trimming took 0 bases from V and 1 from J; bases not matched to a gene: 6. CDR3 size: 17 residues. The CDR3 is CASSLGSAGLNTGELFF. CDR3 DNA sequence: TGCGCCAGCAGCTTGGGGTCAGCGGGGTTGAACACCGGGGAGCTGTTTTTT. The full variable domain, in which reference TRBV5-1 and TRBJ2-2 provide the parts outside the CDR3, is KAGVTQTPRYLIKTRGQQVTLSCSPISGHRSVSWYQQTPGQGLQFLFEYFSETQRNKGNFPGRFSGRQFSNSRSEMNVSTLELGDSALYLCASSLGSAGLNTGELFFGEGSRLTVL.

The CDR3 loop is CASSLALNTGELFF. The CDR3 coding sequence is TGCGCCAGCAGCTTGGCCTTGAACACCGGGGAGCTGTTTTTT. The chain couples TRBV5-1 to TRBJ2-2, with D hard to call. V lost 0 bases and J lost 1, with 4 bases in between. CDR1 SGHRS and CDR2 YFSETQ come from the germline V gene. The CDR3 extends over 14 amino acids. The full variable domain, with the rest looked up from reference TRBV5-1 and TRBJ2-2, is KAGVTQTPRYLIKTRGQQVTLSCSPISGHRSVSWYQQTPGQGLQFLFEYFSETQRNKGNFPGRFSGRQFSNSRSEMNVSTLELGDSALYLCASSLALNTGELFFGEGSRLTVL.

This rearrangement joins TRBV9 to TRBJ1-1, with 7 bases fitting TRBD1. V lost 3 bases to trimming and J lost 1 base; unmatched junction nucleotides: 15. Germline loops: CDR1 SGDLS, CDR2 YYNGEE. The CDR3 contains 18 residues. CDR3 loop: CASSAIGTPKGANTEAFF. The CDR3 coding sequence is TGTGCCAGCAGCGCCATTGGGACTCCTAAGGGGGCGAACACTGAAGCTTTCTTT.

V usage is TRBV6-2 or TRBV6-3 and J usage is TRBJ2-3; a weak D match, TRBD2 (6 bases). This CDR3 spans 14 amino acids. Between the trimmed V and J ends, which lost 4 bases and 4 bases, there was a span of 12 bases. The germline V gene encodes CDR1 MNHEY and CDR2 SVGEGT. In nucleotides, the CDR3 is TGTGCCAGCAGTTCCTCGGGACTTCCAGATACGCAGTATTTT. Protein sequence: CASSSSGLPDTQYF.

This clone has a handful of counts. V gene TRBV20-1 combines with J gene TRBJ1-5; D is undetermined. The ends were cut back, 3 bases at V and 5 bases at J, with 14 bases in the middle. The CDR3 consists of 14 residues. CDR1 DFQATT and CDR2 SNEGSKA come from the germline V gene (reference sequence). The CDR3 DNA sequence: TGCAGTGCTAGTATAGGCTCGAGGGATCAGCCCCAGCATTTT. Its protein product is CSASIGSRDQPQHF.

This chain connects TRBV6-5 to TRBJ1-1; no clear D gene. The germline gives CDR1 MNHEY, CDR2 SVGAGI. Trimming pared 6 bases from V and 4 bases from J, leaving 6 bases between. The CDR3 consists of 11 residues. The CDR3 nucleotides read TGTGCCAGCAGCCAGTCCACTGAAGCTTTCTTT. Its translation: CASSQSTEAFF.

The chain employs TRBV7-3 and TRBJ2-1; maybe TRBD2 (5 bases). V was cut by 0 bases and J by 8 bases, with 11 bases left in between. Germline V gene sequence: CDR1 SGHTA, CDR2 FQGTGA. CDR3 length equals 14 residues. CDR3 residues: CASSLTRVIHEQFF. The DNA for the CDR3 is TGTGCCAGCAGCTTAACGAGGGTTATCCATGAGCAGTTCTTC.

The V and J genes are TRBV30 and TRBJ2-1; weak D call: TRBD1 (6 bases). The germline CDR1 and CDR2 sequences are GTSNPN and SVGIG (reference sequence). This CDR3 has 14 residues. V lost 5 bases and J 0 bases, leaving 11 bases between the germline ends. DNA for the CDR3: TGTGCCTGGGATATAGGGGGCTCCTACAATGAGCAGTTCTTC. As protein: CAWDIGGSYNEQFF.

The chain joins TRBV18 to TRBJ2-5; TRBD2 might be the D (7 bases). The germline CDR1 and CDR2 sequences are KGHSH and LQKENI. CDR3 length: 14 residues. Trimming shortened V by 3 bases and J by 4 bases, and 12 bases separated the two germline ends. In DNA form, the CDR3 reads TGTGCCAGCTCACCCTCAGGGGAGGGAGAGACCCAGTACTTC. Protein: CASSPSGEGETQYF. Combining the CDR3 with reference TRBV18 and TRBJ2-5 gives the whole variable domain NAGVMQNPRHLVRRRGQEARLRCSPMKGHSHVYWYRQLPEEGLKFMVYLQKENIIDESGMPKERFSAEFPKEGPSILRIQQVVRGDSAAYFCASSPSGEGETQYFGPGTRLLVL.

As regards this clone: This same CDR3 is encoded by further DNA sequences in the sample. The chain is built from TRBV30 and TRBJ2-7, with D perhaps matching TRBD1 (5 bases). With 2 bases removed from V and 5 bases from J, the gap between germline ends came to 13 bases. The CDR3 has 13 residues. From germline, CDR1 is GTSNPN and CDR2 SVGIG (reference sequence). CDR3 nucleotides: TGTGCCTGGAGTCGGCAGGGTCGCGACGAGCAGTACTTC. It yields the protein CAWSRQGRDEQYF.

The V call is TRBV6-2 or TRBV6-3, the J call TRBJ2-3; D uncertain. Trimming shortened V by 4 bases and J by 5 bases, and 4 bases separated the two germline ends. The CDR3 totals 11 residues. CDR1 and CDR2 from the germline V gene are MNHEY and SVGEGT. Here the CDR3 reads CASSSGDTQYF. The CDR3 DNA follows: TGTGCCAGCAGTTCAGGAGATACGCAGTATTTT.

This chain links TRBV7-8 with TRBJ2-7, with D possibly TRBD1 on 6 matching bases. With 0 bases removed from V and 5 bases from J, the gap between germline ends came to 11 bases. Germline lookup yields CDR1 SGHVS and CDR2 FQNEAQ. The CDR3 consists of 14 residues. DNA of the CDR3: TGTGCCAGCAGCTTAGCGCTCAGGGGCCACGAGCAGTACTTC. Its protein is CASSLALRGHEQYF.

V is TRBV3-1 (or the pseudogene TRBV3-2) and J is TRBJ2-7; no clear D gene. The germline V gene encodes CDR1 LGHDT and CDR2 YNNKEL (reference sequence). The CDR3 spans 12 residues. V gave up 3 bases and J gave up 2 bases, with 5 bases separating them. The CDR3 nucleotides read TGTGCCAGCAGCCAGGGCCCCTACGAGCAGTACTTC. It specifies CASSQGPYEQYF.

This chain links TRBV6-1 with TRBJ2-1, with D possibly being TRBD1 (5 bases). CDR1 MNHNS and CDR2 SASEGT come from the germline V gene. This CDR3 has 16 residues. V dropped 4 bases and J dropped 6 bases, with 19 bases sitting between them. The CDR3 bases are TGTGCCAGCAGTGCAATGTACAGTGAAGGGGTCAATGAGCAGTTCTTC. As protein: CASSAMYSEGVNEQFF.

The chain carries TRBV4-2 and TRBJ2-7; D possibly corresponds to TRBD2 (7 bases). Germline lookup yields CDR1 LGHNA and CDR2 YNFKEQ. This CDR3 is 13 amino acids long. The V and J ends lost 0 bases and 7 bases respectively, with 10 bases between them. The CDR3 is CASSQERGREQYF. DNA of the CDR3: TGTGCCAGCAGCCAAGAGCGGGGGCGGGAGCAGTACTTC.

This clone was observed a handful of times. The chain couples TRBV2 to TRBJ2-5; possibly TRBD1 for D (6 bases). This CDR3 comprises 13 residues. Trimming stripped 9 bases from V and 1 base from J, with 12 bases between. Germline assignment: CDR1 SNHLY and CDR2 FYNNEI. For the CDR3, the DNA is TGTGCCAGGGGACATTCGGTCCAAGAGACCCAGTACTTC. This encodes CARGHSVQETQYF.

The chain carries TRBV29-1 and TRBJ1-1, with D possibly TRBD1 on 6 matching bases. The ends were cut back, 7 bases at V and 5 bases at J, with 14 bases in the middle. CDR3 size: 12 residues. CDR1 SQVTM and CDR2 ANQGSEA come from the germline V gene. The CDR3 loop reads CSGERGGTEAFF. The CDR3 DNA reads TGCAGCGGTGAGAGGGGGGGTACTGAAGCTTTCTTT.

V gene TRBV3-1 (or the pseudogene TRBV3-2) combines with J gene TRBJ1-1, with 8 bases matching TRBD1. The CDR3 is made up of 12 amino acids. V trimming: 4 bases; J trimming: 11 bases; junction bases outside the gene matches: 6. Per germline, CDR1 LGHDT and CDR2 YNNKEL (reference sequence). The CDR3 protein is CASSRDRHVAFF. CDR3 in DNA: TGTGCCAGCAGCCGGGACAGGCATGTCGCTTTCTTT.

The rearrangement joins TRBV7-9 to TRBJ2-1; D is possibly TRBD2 (6 bases). The V gene's germline CDR1 is SEHNR and CDR2 FQNEAQ (reference sequence). V was trimmed by 5 bases and J by 5 bases, leaving 13 bases between them. This CDR3 comprises 14 residues. In DNA, the CDR3 is TGTGCCAGCAGCCCCGGGAGAGCCCACAATGAGCAGTTCTTC. Encoded protein: CASSPGRAHNEQFF.

This clone is a singleton in its sample. This chain uses TRBV18 with TRBJ1-6, with D unresolved. Trimming stripped 0 bases from V and 7 bases from J, with 10 bases between. The CDR3 is made up of 15 amino acids. CDR1 and CDR2 from the germline V gene are KGHSH and LQKENI. The CDR3 DNA is TGTGCCAGCTCACCACCCCCGGGAACCAATTCACCCCTCCACTTT. Amino acids: CASSPPPGTNSPLHF. The full variable domain, with the rest looked up from reference TRBV18 and TRBJ1-6, is NAGVMQNPRHLVRRRGQEARLRCSPMKGHSHVYWYRQLPEEGLKFMVYLQKENIIDESGMPKERFSAEFPKEGPSILRIQQVVRGDSAAYFCASSPPPGTNSPLHFGNGTRLTVT.

The chain employs TRBV5-1 and TRBJ2-5; D is uncertain. The V gene lost 3 bases and the J gene lost 5 bases, with 8 bases spanning the gap. The germline V gene has CDR1 SGHRS and CDR2 YFSETQ. This CDR3 contains 12 residues. The CDR3 coding sequence is TGCGCCAGCAGCTACCTCGGGGAGACCCAGTACTTC. This sequence encodes CASSYLGETQYF.